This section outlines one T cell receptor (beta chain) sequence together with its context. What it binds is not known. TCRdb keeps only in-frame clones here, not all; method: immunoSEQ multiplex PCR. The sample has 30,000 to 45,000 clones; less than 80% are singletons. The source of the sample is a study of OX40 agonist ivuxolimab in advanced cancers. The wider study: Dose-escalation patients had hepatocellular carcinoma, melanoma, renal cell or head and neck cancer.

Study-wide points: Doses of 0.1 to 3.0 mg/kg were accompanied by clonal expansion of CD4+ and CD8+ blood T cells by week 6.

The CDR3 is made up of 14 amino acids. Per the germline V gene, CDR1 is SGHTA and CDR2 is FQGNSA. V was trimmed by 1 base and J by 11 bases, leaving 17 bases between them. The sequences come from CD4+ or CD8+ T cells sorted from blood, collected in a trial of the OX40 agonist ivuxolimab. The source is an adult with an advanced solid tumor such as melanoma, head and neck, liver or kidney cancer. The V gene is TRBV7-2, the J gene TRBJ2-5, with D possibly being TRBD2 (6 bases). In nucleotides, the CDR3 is TGTGCCAGCAGCTTAGTGGAGGGAGCATTGATGCAGTACTTC. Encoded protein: CASSLVEGALMQYF.